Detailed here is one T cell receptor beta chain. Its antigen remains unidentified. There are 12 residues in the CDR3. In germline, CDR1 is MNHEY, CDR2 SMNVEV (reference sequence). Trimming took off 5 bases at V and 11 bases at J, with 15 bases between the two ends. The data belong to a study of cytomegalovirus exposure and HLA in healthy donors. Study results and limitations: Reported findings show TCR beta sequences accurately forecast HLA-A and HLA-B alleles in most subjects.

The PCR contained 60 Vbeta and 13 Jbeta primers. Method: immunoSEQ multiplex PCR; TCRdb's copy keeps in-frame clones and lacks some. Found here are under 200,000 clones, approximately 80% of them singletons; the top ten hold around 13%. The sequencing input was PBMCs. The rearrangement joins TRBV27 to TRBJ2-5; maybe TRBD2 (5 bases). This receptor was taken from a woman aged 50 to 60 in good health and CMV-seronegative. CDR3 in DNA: TGTGCCAGCAGTCATCTAGCAGGAGAGCAGTACTTC. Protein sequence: CASSHLAGEQYF.